This T cell receptor (beta chain) comes out of a study of shared clonotypes between healthy human individuals (dated by TCRdb to 2020 to 2022). Study-level background: A couple of women and three men aged 18 to 49 years were included in the cohort. Per donor, three plates each were used for CD4 naive and CD4 memory, two for CD8 naive, and one for CD8 memory. To estimate repertoire size and how much clonotypes are shared between individuals, the study performed deep sequencing of blood TCR repertoires from a few healthy adults. Different laboratories and diverse techniques were used to prepare libraries and sequence TCR repertoires, to increase sequencing depth and limit assay-specific biases. Leukapheresis yielded between about 0.85 and 10 billion PBMCs per donor.

Using the deep immunoSEQ assay, multiplex PCR amplified TCR CDR3 regions from genomic DNA. Genomic DNA extracted from each cell subset was distributed evenly over all wells of several immunoSEQ 96-well plates, and each plate served as one replicate. For sorted subsets, approximately 210 ng of genomic DNA, equivalent to 25,000 to 35,000 T cell genomes, went into each replicate PCR. Purified libraries were measured with a Qubit 3.0 fluorometer, size-checked on a Bioanalyzer 2100, and measured again with the KAPA Library Quantification kit. Every immunoSEQ 96-well plate was sequenced on a separate single-read 150-cycle Illumina NextSeq 550 flow cell. In the paper's pipeline: Because the immunoSEQ output held only junctional sequences and lacked quality scores, the filtering could not match the filtering applied to full-length reads. To assign V/J genes and CDR3, sequences were annotated against IMGT germline references using PyIR, a Python wrapper for IgBLAST v1.9. Reads were filtered out if the reads had weak V/J assignments (E-value above 1e-6), no CDR3, stop codons, out-of-frame junctions, or ambiguous translated residues. V3J clonotypes were defined as sequences sharing the same inferred V gene, J gene, and CDR3 amino acid sequence. To compute the percentage overlap between repertoires, the number of shared unique clonotypes was divided by the size of the smaller repertoire. Three approaches were used to assess repertoire richness: RTK rarefaction, the Chao1 estimator, and Recon v2.1 estimates of unobserved clonotypes. Generation probabilities for all TCRbeta clonotypes obtained by the gDNA method from a handful of donors were computed using OLGA. The table comes from immuneACCESS by way of TCRdb, which keeps in-frame sequences with V and J called. Part of the clones is missing from these tables; in studies checked, under half for an unresolved V gene and the rest for unknown reasons. The V and J calls and clone size are taken from that table; D and trimming were inferred from the DNA. This sample has some 2 million clones in its table, and roughly 95% of those were observed once. The top ten constitute 0.13% of the sample.

Trimming removed 1 base from V and 5 bases from J, leaving 8 bases between the germline ends. CDR1 and CDR2 are drawn from the germline V gene: SGHAT, FQNNGV. Taken from cysteine to phenylalanine, the CDR3 has 13 residues. Here the CDR3 DNA is all that survives: 39 bases in frame from base 1. As for this clone: No antigen is known for it. Within one base of it there is no much larger clone, and no base qualities were kept.

What the work shows at the level of the full study, not this receptor alone: The small number of donors limited the genetic and exposure-history diversity represented. Sampling was restricted to blood, and TCR repertoires in tissues likely differ from the TCR repertoires found in blood. Naive subsets generally had larger estimated clonotype richness than memory subsets did. Across four donors, about 4.5% of naive CD4, 3% to 3.5% of naive CD8, 2.3% of memory CD4, and roughly 0.41% of memory CD8 clonotypes were shared. Even with the large sequencing depth, rarefaction of the sorted-subset datasets indicated that sequencing was incomplete. Clonotypes shared by all four sorted-subset donors showed higher generation probabilities than non-shared clonotypes. Based on pairwise subsampling, the degree of clonotype sharing among donors was expected to be affected by sequencing depth.

Donors were healthy HIV-negative adults with no recently reported acute infections or vaccinations. Only Caucasian adults living in Nashville, Tennessee, USA were represented among the donors. Magnetic negative selection was used to enrich CD4+ T cells, after which naive cells were positively selected on CD45RA and the negative fraction became the memory subset. After blood collection by leukapheresis, PBMCs were isolated using Ficoll-Histopaque density gradient centrifugation and then cryopreserved in the vapor phase of liquid nitrogen. Purity and quantity of every magnetically sorted T cell population were checked by analytical flow cytometry. Genomic DNA was isolated from each sorted fraction and quantified by UV absorbance on a Nanodrop 2000c.

Sample: naive CD4+ T cells sorted from blood. The intended sense of this specimen's cell subset or site label: CD45RA+ positively selected. This receptor was taken from a man between 18 and 29 years old in good health. The chain is made from TRBV11-2 and TRBJ1-2; there is no confident call for the D gene. In nucleotides, the sequence is TGTGCCAGCAGCTTAGGTGTGGGGTATGGCTACACCTTC. Its protein reads: CASSLGVGYGYTF.